The 23 T cell receptor beta chains below were found in one sample sequenced in a study of blood T cell repertoires in COVID-19. The repertoire was sequenced with immunoSEQ multiplex PCR; TCRdb's copy has only in-frame clones and lacks some. The sample gives 400,000 to 500,000 clones, more than 75% of which show up once; less than 2% is in the top ten. Sequencing input: PBMCs or T cells enriched from blood (not recorded which). Receptors were obtained from a woman in her 40s who had recovered from COVID-19.

The rearrangement joins TRBV19 to TRBJ1-2, with D unresolved. This CDR3 is 13 amino acids long. The germline V and J ends were trimmed by 3 bases and 4 bases, with 9 bases remaining between them. In germline, CDR1 is LNHDA, CDR2 SQIVND (reference sequence). The CDR3 sequence is CASSIRGVYGYTF. DNA for the CDR3: TGTGCCAGTAGTATTCGCGGAGTCTATGGCTACACCTTC.

This clone has a handful of counts. The chain couples TRBV5-4 to TRBJ1-4; 11 bases are a match to TRBD1. The germline V gene has CDR1 SGHNT and CDR2 YYREEE (reference sequence). This CDR3 comprises 16 residues. V was clipped by 4 bases and J by 6 bases; unmatched bases: 8. The CDR3 DNA is TGTGCCAGCAGCGAGGGACAGGGGGGCGTTGATGAAAAACTGTTTTTT. Its translation is CASSEGQGGVDEKLFF. Full variable domain (rest looked up from reference TRBV5-4 and TRBJ1-4): ETGVTQSPTHLIKTRGQQVTLRCSSQSGHNTVSWYQQALGQGPQFIFQYYREEENGRGNFPPRFSGLQFPNYSSELNVNALELDDSALYLCASSEGQGGVDEKLFFGSGTQLSVL.

The chain employs TRBV6-1 and TRBJ2-3; no definite D call. CDR1 is MNHNS, CDR2 SASEGT, per germline. The V end lost 8 bases, the J end lost 2 bases, and 8 bases lay between the germline ends. The CDR3 extends over 12 amino acids. CDR3 protein: CASGENTDTQYF. The CDR3 bases are TGTGCCAGCGGAGAGAACACAGATACGCAGTATTTT.

The chain combines TRBV6-5 with TRBJ1-5, with D perhaps matching TRBD1 (6 bases). V was clipped by 5 bases and J by 7 bases, with 12 bases between them. The germline gives CDR1 MNHEY, CDR2 SVGAGI. The CDR3 runs 13 residues. CDR3 DNA sequence: TGTGCCAGCAGTCACAGGGAGGGCCAGCCCCAGCATTTT. As protein: CASSHREGQPQHF.

This clone was recorded a few times. This chain links TRBV6-2 or TRBV6-3 with TRBJ2-7, with D tentatively TRBD1 (6 bases). From germline, CDR1 is MNHEY and CDR2 SVGEGT. Trimming took off 2 bases at V and 9 bases at J, with 14 bases between the two ends. The CDR3 extends over 13 amino acids. This CDR3 is CASSYGGQPRQYF. CDR3 DNA: TGTGCCAGCAGTTACGGCGGACAGCCTAGGCAGTACTTC.

This clone showed up just a few times. V gene TRBV27 combines with J gene TRBJ2-7; 10 bases are shared with TRBD2. Trimming at V came to 3 bases and at J to 6 bases, leaving 5 bases not matched to a gene. There are 14 residues in the CDR3. Per the germline V gene, CDR1 is MNHEY and CDR2 is SMNVEV (reference sequence). The CDR3 is CASSLASGRSEQYF. CDR3 nucleotides: TGTGCCAGCAGTTTGGCTAGCGGGAGAAGCGAGCAGTACTTC.

This clone was observed once. The gene calls are TRBV10-2 and TRBJ1-1, with no clear D. V dropped 7 bases and J dropped 4 bases, with 13 bases sitting between them. This CDR3 contains 13 residues. Looked up from germline, CDR1 is WSHSY and CDR2 is SAAADI. The CDR3 region has the DNA TGCGCCAGCACCCAAGAACGGGGCACTGAAGCTTTCTTT. Its translation: CASTQERGTEAFF.

The V call is TRBV28, the J call TRBJ2-1, with D tentatively TRBD1 (6 bases). Germline V CDR1 and CDR2: MDHEN, SYDVKM. The V end lost 6 bases, the J end lost 0 bases, and 18 bases lay between the germline ends. The CDR3 contains 17 residues. CDR3 in amino acids: CASSASPGQNSYNEQFF. The CDR3 DNA is TGTGCCAGCAGCGCAAGCCCCGGACAGAACTCCTACAATGAGCAGTTCTTC.

The genes are TRBV19 and TRBJ2-7; D might be TRBD2 (6 bases). CDR3 length: 13 residues. Trimming pared 3 bases from V and 7 bases from J, leaving 13 bases between. The germline gives CDR1 LNHDA, CDR2 SQIVND (reference sequence). In DNA form, the CDR3 reads TGTGCCAGTAGTATTGTGCGCGGGGATGAGCAGTACTTC. Protein product: CASSIVRGDEQYF.

Only a few counts were recorded for this clone. This rearrangement joins TRBV10-3 to TRBJ1-2; TRBD1 agrees at 10 bases. V lost 3 bases and J lost 11; bases outside the gene matches: 3. Germline-derived CDR1 and CDR2 are ENHRY and SYGVKD. The CDR3 contains 12 residues. CDR3 coding DNA: TGTGCCATCAGTGATGACAGGGGGCAGTACACCTTC. It is translated as CAISDDRGQYTF.

This clone has only one observation. The J gene is TRBJ2-7, the V gene TRBV9, with a weak D call TRBD2 (6 bases). This CDR3 comprises 16 residues. CDR1 and CDR2 from the germline V gene are SGDLS and YYNGEE. The V end lost 3 bases, the J end lost 3 bases, and 19 bases lay between the germline ends. CDR3 nucleotide sequence: TGTGCCAGCAGCGAGGGAGGAGGCCTAGGAGGCTACGAGCAGTACTTC. Translating it yields CASSEGGGLGGYEQYF.

J is TRBJ2-1 and V is TRBV4-1; TRBD2 agrees at 8 bases. There are 17 residues in the CDR3. V was pared by 0 bases and J by 3 bases, with 7 bases of the junction left unmatched. CDR1 MGHRA and CDR2 YSYEKL come from the germline V gene. This chain's CDR3 is CASSQDAGTRVYNEQFF. The CDR3 region has the DNA TGCGCCAGCAGCCAAGACGCCGGGACTAGAGTCTACAATGAGCAGTTCTTC.

V usage is TRBV4-1 and J usage is TRBJ2-1, with a tentative D call TRBD1 (6 bases). V was pared by 0 bases and J by 6 bases, with 9 bases between. Germline CDR1 reads MGHRA; CDR2 reads YSYEKL. The length of the CDR3 is 14 residues. The CDR3 sequence: CASSQEPDSNEQFF. The CDR3 coding sequence is TGCGCCAGCAGCCAAGAACCGGACAGCAATGAGCAGTTCTTC.

The rearrangement links TRBV5-6 to TRBJ1-1; D might be TRBD1 (5 bases). CDR1 and CDR2 (germline): SGHDT, YYEEEE. CDR3 length: 13 amino acids. The V and J ends lost 3 bases and 7 bases respectively, with 13 bases between them. CDR3 in amino acids: CASSWGGSNEAFF. The DNA of the CDR3 is TGTGCCAGCAGCTGGGGGGGTTCGAATGAAGCTTTCTTT.

J is TRBJ1-1 and V is TRBV6-5; D may be TRBD1 (5 bases). Germline lookup yields CDR1 MNHEY and CDR2 SVGAGI. The CDR3 totals 15 residues. V was shortened by 2 bases and J by 11 bases, with 21 bases between the two germline ends. The CDR3 DNA reads as TGTGCCAGCAGTTACGGGGCAGGAGGGGCGAATCACGCTTTCTTT. It encodes CASSYGAGGANHAFF.

This chain uses TRBV27 with TRBJ1-2, with TRBD1 matching 8 bases. The germline V gene has CDR1 MNHEY and CDR2 SMNVEV (reference sequence). The CDR3 covers 14 residues. Trimming removed 4 bases from V and 4 bases from J; junction bases left unmatched: 5. The CDR3 DNA follows: TGTGCCAGCAGTTCGAACAGGGGGGGCTATGGCTACACCTTC. This encodes CASSSNRGGYGYTF.

This clone appeared a single time. In the same sample, other DNA sequences code for this CDR3. The chain links TRBV12-3 or TRBV12-4 to TRBJ1-1; D is unclear. The CDR3 covers 11 residues. V lost 6 bases to trimming and J lost 5 bases, with 7 bases between them. CDR3 coding DNA: TGTGCCAGCAGCCCGGGGACTGAAGCTTTCTTT. Its translation: CASSPGTEAFF.

The chain carries TRBV6-2 or TRBV6-3 and TRBJ2-4; D possibly corresponds to TRBD1 (6 bases). The CDR3 totals 16 residues. Germline CDR1 is MNHEY and CDR2 is SVGEGT. Trimming took 0 bases from V and 7 from J, leaving 16 bases between them. The chain's CDR3 is CASSYSFSTTGNIQYF. The CDR3 nucleotides are TGTGCCAGCAGTTACTCCTTCTCAACCACAGGGAACATTCAGTACTTC.

The chain joins TRBV9 to TRBJ2-1; 10 nucleotides match TRBD2. Germline-derived CDR1 and CDR2 are SGDLS and YYNGEE. The CDR3 is 14 residues long. V lost 3 bases and J lost 9; bases outside the gene matches: 6. The CDR3 here is CASSGSGRAGEQFF. Here the CDR3 DNA reads TGTGCCAGCAGCGGAAGCGGGAGGGCTGGTGAGCAGTTCTTC.

A remark on this clone: Different DNA sequences within this sample yield the same CDR3. This chain uses TRBV5-4 with TRBJ1-5; no clear D gene. This CDR3 is built from 12 residues. The germline gives CDR1 SGHNT, CDR2 YYREEE (reference sequence). V lost 0 bases to trimming and J lost 9 bases, with 7 bases between them. The CDR3 sequence: CASSLGPGPQHF. DNA of the CDR3: TGTGCCAGCAGCTTGGGCCCGGGGCCCCAGCATTTT.

This chain links TRBV27 with TRBJ1-2, with D perhaps matching TRBD1 (5 bases). The CDR3 spans 13 residues. Trimming left V 5 bases short and J 0 bases short, with 7 bases between. Germline CDR1 and CDR2: MNHEY and SMNVEV (reference sequence). CDR3 protein: CASSDRANYGYTF. Written as DNA, the CDR3 is TGTGCCAGCAGTGACAGAGCTAACTATGGCTACACCTTC.

The sample holds one count of this clone. J is TRBJ1-4 and V is TRBV19; no firm D call. V dropped 4 bases and J dropped 0 bases, with 9 bases sitting between them. CDR1 and CDR2 (germline): LNHDA, SQIVND (reference sequence). The CDR3 is made up of 15 amino acids. CDR3 nucleotide sequence: TGTGCCAGTAGTAACACCCTTGCAACTAATGAAAAACTGTTTTTT. This encodes CASSNTLATNEKLFF.

The V gene is TRBV6-7, the J gene TRBJ2-7; D may be TRBD2 (5 bases). TRBV6-7 qualifies as an ORF whose function is uncertain. The CDR3 runs 16 residues. V gave up 2 bases and J gave up 0 bases, with 14 bases separating them. DNA of the CDR3: TGTGCCAGCAGTTACCCCTGGGGTGGGAGCTCCTACGAGCAGTACTTC. Translation: CASSYPWGGSSYEQYF.